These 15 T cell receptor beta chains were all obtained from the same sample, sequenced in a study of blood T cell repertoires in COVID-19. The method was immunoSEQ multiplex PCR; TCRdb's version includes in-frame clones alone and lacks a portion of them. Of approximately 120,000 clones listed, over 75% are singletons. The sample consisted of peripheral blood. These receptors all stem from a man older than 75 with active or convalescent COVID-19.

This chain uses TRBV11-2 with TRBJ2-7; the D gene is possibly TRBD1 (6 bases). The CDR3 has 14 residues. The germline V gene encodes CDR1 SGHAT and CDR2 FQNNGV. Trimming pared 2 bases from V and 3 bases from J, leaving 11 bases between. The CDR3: CASSLTGMFYEQYF. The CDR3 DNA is TGTGCCAGCAGCTTAACAGGGATGTTCTACGAGCAGTACTTC.

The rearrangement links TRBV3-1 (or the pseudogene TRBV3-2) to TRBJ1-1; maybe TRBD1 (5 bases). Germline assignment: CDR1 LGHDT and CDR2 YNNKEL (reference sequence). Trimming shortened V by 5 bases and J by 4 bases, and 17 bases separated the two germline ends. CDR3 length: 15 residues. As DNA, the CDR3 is TGTGCCAGCAGCTATAGGACACAAAGGCGCACTGAAGCTTTCTTT. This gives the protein CASSYRTQRRTEAFF.

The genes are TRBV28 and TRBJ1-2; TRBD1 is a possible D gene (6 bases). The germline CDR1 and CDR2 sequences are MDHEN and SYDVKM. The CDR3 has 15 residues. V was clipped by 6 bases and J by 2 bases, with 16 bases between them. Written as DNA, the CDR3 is TGTGCCAGCAGGGAACAGGGTCCCCGCAACTATGGCTACACCTTC. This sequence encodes CASREQGPRNYGYTF.

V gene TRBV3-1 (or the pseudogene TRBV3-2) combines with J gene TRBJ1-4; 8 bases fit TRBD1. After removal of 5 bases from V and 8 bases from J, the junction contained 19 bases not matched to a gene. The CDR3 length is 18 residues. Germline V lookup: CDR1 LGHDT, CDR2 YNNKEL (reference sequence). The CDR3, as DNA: TGTGCCAGCAGCGGAGCCGGGGAGACAGGGGTTTTTCGAGAAAAACTGTTTTTT. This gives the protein CASSGAGETGVFREKLFF.

The CDR3 DNA follows: TGTGCCAGCAGCTTAGGAGGTAGCACTAGCACAGATACGCAGTATTTT. As protein: CASSLGGSTSTDTQYF. The chain employs TRBV7-7 and TRBJ2-3; D gene uncertain. Trimming left V 1 base short and J 0 bases short, with 11 bases between. Germline assignment: CDR1 SSHAT and CDR2 FNYEAQ (reference sequence). The CDR3 runs to 16 residues.

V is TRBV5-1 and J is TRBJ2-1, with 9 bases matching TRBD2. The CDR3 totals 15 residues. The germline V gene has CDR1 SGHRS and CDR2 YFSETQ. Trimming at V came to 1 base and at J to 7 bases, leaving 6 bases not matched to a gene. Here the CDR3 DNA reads TGCGCCAGCAGCTTGAGGCGGGGGGGCCGGAATGAGCAGTTCTTC. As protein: CASSLRRGGRNEQFF.

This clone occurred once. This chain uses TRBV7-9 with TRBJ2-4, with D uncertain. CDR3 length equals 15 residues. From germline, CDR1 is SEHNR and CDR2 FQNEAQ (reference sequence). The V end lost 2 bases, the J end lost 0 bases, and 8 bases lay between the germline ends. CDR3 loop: CASSLSRLAKNIQYF. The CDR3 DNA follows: TGTGCCAGCAGCTTATCGCGACTAGCCAAAAACATTCAGTACTTC.

CDR3 coding DNA: TGCGCCAGCAGCAGGGGGGGACAGGGATCCTCAGATACGCAGTATTTT. Amino acids: CASSRGGQGSSDTQYF. This rearrangement joins TRBV5-1 to TRBJ2-3; TRBD1 aligns across 9 bases. Germline V gene lookup returns CDR1 SGHRS and CDR2 YFSETQ. The length of the CDR3 is 16 residues. V was pared by 4 bases and J by 4 bases, with 10 bases of the junction left unmatched. Based on the CDR3 plus reference TRBV5-1 and TRBJ2-3, the full variable domain is KAGVTQTPRYLIKTRGQQVTLSCSPISGHRSVSWYQQTPGQGLQFLFEYFSETQRNKGNFPGRFSGRQFSNSRSEMNVSTLELGDSALYLCASSRGGQGSSDTQYFGPGTRLTVL.

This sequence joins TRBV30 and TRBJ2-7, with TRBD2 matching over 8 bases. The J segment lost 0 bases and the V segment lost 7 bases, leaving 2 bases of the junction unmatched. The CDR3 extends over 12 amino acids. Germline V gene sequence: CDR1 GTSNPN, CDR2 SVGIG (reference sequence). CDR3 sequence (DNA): TGTGCCTTAGCGGGGTACTCCTACGAGCAGTACTTC. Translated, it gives CALAGYSYEQYF.

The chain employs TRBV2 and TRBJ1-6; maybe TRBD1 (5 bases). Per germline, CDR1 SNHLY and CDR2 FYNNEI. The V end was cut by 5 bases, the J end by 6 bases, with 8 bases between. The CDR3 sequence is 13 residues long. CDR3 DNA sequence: TGTGCCAGCAGTAACGGGGGTAATTCACCCCTCCACTTT. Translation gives CASSNGGNSPLHF.

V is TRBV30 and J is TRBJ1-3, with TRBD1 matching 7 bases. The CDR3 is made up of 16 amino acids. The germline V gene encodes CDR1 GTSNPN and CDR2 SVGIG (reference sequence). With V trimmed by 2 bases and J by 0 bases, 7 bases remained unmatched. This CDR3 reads CAWSLRGDLSGNTIYF. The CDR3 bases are TGTGCCTGGAGTCTCAGGGGGGACCTCTCTGGAAACACCATATATTTT. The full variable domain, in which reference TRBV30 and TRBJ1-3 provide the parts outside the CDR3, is SQTIHQWPATLVQPVGSPLSLECTVEGTSNPNLYWYRQAAGRGLQLLFYSVGIGQISSEVPQNLSASRPQDRQFILSSKKLLLSDSGFYLCAWSLRGDLSGNTIYFGEGSWLTVV.

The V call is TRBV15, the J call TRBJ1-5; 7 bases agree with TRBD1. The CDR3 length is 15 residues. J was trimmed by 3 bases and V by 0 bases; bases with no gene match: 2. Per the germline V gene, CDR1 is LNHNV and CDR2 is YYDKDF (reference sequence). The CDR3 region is CATSRDGTVNQPQHF. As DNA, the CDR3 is TGTGCCACCAGCAGAGACGGGACAGTCAATCAGCCCCAGCATTTT.

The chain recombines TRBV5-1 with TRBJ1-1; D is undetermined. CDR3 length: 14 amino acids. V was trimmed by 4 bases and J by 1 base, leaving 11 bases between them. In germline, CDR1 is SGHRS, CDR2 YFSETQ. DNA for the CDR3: TGCGCCAGCAGCCTATCTCGTCAGAACACTGAAGCTTTCTTT. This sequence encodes CASSLSRQNTEAFF.

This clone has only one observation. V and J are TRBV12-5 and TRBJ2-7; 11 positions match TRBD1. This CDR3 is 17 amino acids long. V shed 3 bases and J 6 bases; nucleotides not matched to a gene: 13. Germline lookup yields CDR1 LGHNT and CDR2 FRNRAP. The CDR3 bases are TGTGCTAGTGGTTTTTGTTTGTTGGGGACAGGGGGGTGCGAGCAGTACTTC. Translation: CASGFCLLGTGGCEQYF. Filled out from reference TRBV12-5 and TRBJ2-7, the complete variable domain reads DARVTQTPRHKVTEMGQEVTMRCQPILGHNTVFWYRQTMMQGLELLAYFRNRAPLDDSGMPKDRFSAEMPDATLATLKIQPSEPRDSAVYFCASGFCLLGTGGCEQYFGPGTRLTVT.

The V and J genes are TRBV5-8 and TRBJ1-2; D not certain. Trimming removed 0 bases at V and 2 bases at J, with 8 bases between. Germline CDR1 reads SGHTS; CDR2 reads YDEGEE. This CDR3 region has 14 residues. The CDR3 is CASSLGRNNYGYTF. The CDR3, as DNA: TGTGCCAGCAGCTTGGGCAGAAACAACTATGGCTACACCTTC.